The rows below give T cell receptor beta chains drawn from one sample of a study of Ad26.COV2.S vaccination and SARS-CoV-2 variants. Method: immunoSEQ multiplex PCR; TCRdb's copy keeps in-frame clones and lacks some. The top ten hold 9.5% to 12% of the sample, which has about 350,000 clones, around 88% seen once. Sequencing was performed on peripheral blood, taken in a trial of Ad26.COV2.S vaccine versus placebo. Receptors were obtained from a person aged 18-65 years who received the Ad26.COV2.S COVID-19 vaccine or a placebo. CDR3s include the opening cysteine and the closing phenylalanine or tryptophan. Fields, in order: CDR3 DNA, CDR3 protein, J gene, D gene, V gene, clone size. The D gene is left open where the match is weak. The size entry is marked missing in some rows and otherwise reads once, few, many or a size class.

cdr3_nt: TGTGCCAGCAGTCGCGACGGGCCTAATTCACCCCTCCACTTT; cdr3_aa: CASSRDGPNSPLHF; j_call: TRBJ1-6; d_call: -; v_call: TRBV28; clone_size: -
cdr3_nt: TGTGCCAGTATTAATCCGGGACAGGCCTCTGGGGCCAACGTCCTGACTTTC; cdr3_aa: CASINPGQASGANVLTF; j_call: TRBJ2-6; d_call: TRBD1; v_call: TRBV19; clone_size: -
cdr3_nt: TGTGCCAGCAGAGACCCTAGCGGGGGGACAGATACGCAGTATTTT; cdr3_aa: CASRDPSGGTDTQYF; j_call: TRBJ2-3; d_call: TRBD2; v_call: TRBV2; clone_size: -
cdr3_nt: TGTGCCAGTAGTACCTCGGACTTGGGCGCCTATGGCTACACCTTC; cdr3_aa: CASSTSDLGAYGYTF; j_call: TRBJ1-2; d_call: -; v_call: TRBV19; clone_size: -
cdr3_nt: TGTGCCAGCAGAACACAGGGAGATACGCAGTATTTT; cdr3_aa: CASRTQGDTQYF; j_call: TRBJ2-3; d_call: -; v_call: TRBV6-5; clone_size: -
cdr3_nt: TGTGCCAGCAGTCCGGATCTCGTCAAGGGGCCCCAGTACTTC; cdr3_aa: CASSPDLVKGPQYF; j_call: TRBJ2-5; d_call: -; v_call: TRBV28; clone_size: once
cdr3_nt: TGTGCCAGCAGCCCCGAATGGGGGTTCTACGAGCAGTACTTC; cdr3_aa: CASSPEWGFYEQYF; j_call: TRBJ2-7; d_call: -; v_call: TRBV4-2; clone_size: -
cdr3_nt: TGTGCCAGCAGTTCCGGACAGGGCCGAAGCTCCTATAATTCACCCCTCCACTTT; cdr3_aa: CASSSGQGRSSYNSPLHF; j_call: TRBJ1-6; d_call: TRBD1; v_call: TRBV28; clone_size: -
cdr3_nt: TGCAGCGTTGAAGGCGGCCGCTCCTACAATGAGCAGTTCTTC; cdr3_aa: CSVEGGRSYNEQFF; j_call: TRBJ2-1; d_call: -; v_call: TRBV29-1; clone_size: -
cdr3_nt: TGTGCCAGCAGCCAAGATTTTACCTACTATGGCTACACCTTC; cdr3_aa: CASSQDFTYYGYTF; j_call: TRBJ1-2; d_call: -; v_call: TRBV3-1/TRBV3-2; clone_size: -
cdr3_nt: TGTGCCAGACGGACGGGGGCAAGCTCCTATAATTCACCCCTCCACTTT; cdr3_aa: CARRTGASSYNSPLHF; j_call: TRBJ1-6; d_call: -; v_call: TRBV2; clone_size: few
cdr3_nt: TGTGCCAGCAGCACTAGCGGGGGCACCCAGTACTTC; cdr3_aa: CASSTSGGTQYF; j_call: TRBJ2-5; d_call: TRBD2; v_call: TRBV7-2; clone_size: once
cdr3_nt: TGTGCCAGCAGCTTGTCCGACAGGGGGAATCAATCCCAGCATTTT; cdr3_aa: CASSLSDRGNQSQHF; j_call: TRBJ1-5; d_call: TRBD1; v_call: TRBV7-9; clone_size: -
cdr3_nt: TGTGCCAGTAGTATACGGGTTTTTAGCACAGATACGCAGTATTTT; cdr3_aa: CASSIRVFSTDTQYF; j_call: TRBJ2-3; d_call: -; v_call: TRBV19; clone_size: -
cdr3_nt: TGTGCCAGCAGTTTGACCTGGGGCAATCAGCCCCAGCATTTT; cdr3_aa: CASSLTWGNQPQHF; j_call: TRBJ1-5; d_call: -; v_call: TRBV28; clone_size: -
cdr3_nt: TGTGCCAGCAGCCTAAGGGGTTCCTACGGGCCTGAAGCTTTCTTT; cdr3_aa: CASSLRGSYGPEAFF; j_call: TRBJ1-1; d_call: -; v_call: TRBV3-1/TRBV3-2; clone_size: few
cdr3_nt: TGTGCCAGCAGCTTTCCTACAGGGGGCTACGGGGAGCTGTTTTTT; cdr3_aa: CASSFPTGGYGELFF; j_call: TRBJ2-2; d_call: TRBD1; v_call: TRBV11-2; clone_size: few
cdr3_nt: TGTGCCAGCAGCCTAAGTCCCGCCCCAAATGAAAAACTGTTTTTT; cdr3_aa: CASSLSPAPNEKLFF; j_call: TRBJ1-4; d_call: -; v_call: TRBV7-7; clone_size: -
cdr3_nt: TGCGCCAGCAGCACTTCTAGCGGGGGACGGACCGGGGAGCTGTTTTTT; cdr3_aa: CASSTSSGGRTGELFF; j_call: TRBJ2-2; d_call: TRBD2; v_call: TRBV5-1; clone_size: -
cdr3_nt: TGCGCCAGCAGCGCCTTCAGCACAGATACGCAGTATTTT; cdr3_aa: CASSAFSTDTQYF; j_call: TRBJ2-3; d_call: -; v_call: TRBV5-1; clone_size: -
cdr3_nt: TGTGCCAGCAGCCTAAGAAGGGAAATGACTGGAAACACCATATATTTT; cdr3_aa: CASSLRREMTGNTIYF; j_call: TRBJ1-3; d_call: -; v_call: TRBV3-1/TRBV3-2; clone_size: -
cdr3_nt: TGTGCCAGCAGAGATCGGCTGGAGCAGTACTTC; cdr3_aa: CASRDRLEQYF; j_call: TRBJ2-7; d_call: -; v_call: TRBV27; clone_size: -
cdr3_nt: TGTGCCAGCAGCCACCCCCCAGGACTAGCGGGATACTACGAGCAGTACTTC; cdr3_aa: CASSHPPGLAGYYEQYF; j_call: TRBJ2-7; d_call: TRBD2; v_call: TRBV4-2; clone_size: -
cdr3_nt: TGTGCCAGCAGTTACTCGAACAGCCATTCCTACAATGAGCAGTTCTTC; cdr3_aa: CASSYSNSHSYNEQFF; j_call: TRBJ2-1; d_call: -; v_call: TRBV6-2/TRBV6-3; clone_size: -
cdr3_nt: TGTGCCACTAGGACGGGAGGCGAGCAGTACTTC; cdr3_aa: CATRTGGEQYF; j_call: TRBJ2-7; d_call: TRBD2; v_call: TRBV2; clone_size: -
cdr3_nt: TGTGCCAGCAGTGACTCCGAGACAGATACGCAGTATTTT; cdr3_aa: CASSDSETDTQYF; j_call: TRBJ2-3; d_call: -; v_call: TRBV6-4; clone_size: -
cdr3_nt: TGTGCCAGCAGCTTAGCGACCGTGGATAGCAATCAGCCCCAGCATTTT; cdr3_aa: CASSLATVDSNQPQHF; j_call: TRBJ1-5; d_call: -; v_call: TRBV7-9; clone_size: -
cdr3_nt: TGTGCCAGCAGTGAAGGTTGGCTGACCACACACGAGCAGTACTTC; cdr3_aa: CASSEGWLTTHEQYF; j_call: TRBJ2-7; d_call: -; v_call: TRBV7-9; clone_size: -
cdr3_nt: TGTGCCAGCAGCCCACAGGGTGGTGGAAACACCATATATTTT; cdr3_aa: CASSPQGGGNTIYF; j_call: TRBJ1-3; d_call: -; v_call: TRBV7-2; clone_size: -
cdr3_nt: TGTGCCAGCAGCCCCCCGGACAGGGTCTACGAGCAGTACTTC; cdr3_aa: CASSPPDRVYEQYF; j_call: TRBJ2-7; d_call: TRBD1; v_call: TRBV7-9; clone_size: -
cdr3_nt: TGTGCCAGCAGCACCTCGACAGGGCGAGGCTACACCTTC; cdr3_aa: CASSTSTGRGYTF; j_call: TRBJ1-2; d_call: TRBD1; v_call: TRBV5-6; clone_size: -
cdr3_nt: TGTGCCAGCAGCCCGACAGGGGTACAAGAGACCCAGTACTTC; cdr3_aa: CASSPTGVQETQYF; j_call: TRBJ2-5; d_call: TRBD1; v_call: TRBV6-2/TRBV6-3; clone_size: -
cdr3_nt: TGCGCCAGCAGCCACCCTACTAGCGGGAGATGGTACGAGCAGTACTTC; cdr3_aa: CASSHPTSGRWYEQYF; j_call: TRBJ2-7; d_call: TRBD2; v_call: TRBV4-1; clone_size: -
cdr3_nt: TGTGCCAGCAGCGAACCGGGACAGTGGAATGAGCAGTTCTTC; cdr3_aa: CASSEPGQWNEQFF; j_call: TRBJ2-1; d_call: TRBD1; v_call: TRBV7-3; clone_size: -
cdr3_nt: TGCGCCAGCAGCCAAGAGCCTAGCGGGAACACCGGGGAGCTGTTTTTT; cdr3_aa: CASSQEPSGNTGELFF; j_call: TRBJ2-2; d_call: TRBD2; v_call: TRBV4-3; clone_size: once
cdr3_nt: TGTGCCAGCAGTGAACTAGCGGGGGGGCCAGAGACCCAGTACTTC; cdr3_aa: CASSELAGGPETQYF; j_call: TRBJ2-5; d_call: TRBD2; v_call: TRBV6-1; clone_size: many
cdr3_nt: TGTGCCAGCAGCAGACAGTCGAACACCGGGGAGCTGTTTTTT; cdr3_aa: CASSRQSNTGELFF; j_call: TRBJ2-2; d_call: -; v_call: TRBV21-1; clone_size: -
cdr3_nt: TGTGCCAGCAGCCTCGGGACAGGGGGGAACACTGAAGCTTTCTTT; cdr3_aa: CASSLGTGGNTEAFF; j_call: TRBJ1-1; d_call: TRBD1; v_call: TRBV9; clone_size: -